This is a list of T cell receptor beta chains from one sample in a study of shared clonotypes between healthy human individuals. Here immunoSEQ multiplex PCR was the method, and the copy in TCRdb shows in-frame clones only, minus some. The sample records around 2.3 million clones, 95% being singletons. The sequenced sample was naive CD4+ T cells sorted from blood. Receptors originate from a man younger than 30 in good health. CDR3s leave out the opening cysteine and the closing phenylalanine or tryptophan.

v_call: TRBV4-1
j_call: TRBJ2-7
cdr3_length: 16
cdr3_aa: ASSQDQFPGLAGDKQY

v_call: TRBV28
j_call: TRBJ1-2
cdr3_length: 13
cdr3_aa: ASAGGGESNYGYT

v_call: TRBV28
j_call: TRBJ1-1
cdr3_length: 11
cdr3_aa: ASIGRMNTEAF

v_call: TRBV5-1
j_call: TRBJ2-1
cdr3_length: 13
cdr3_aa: ASSQEVGTGNEQF

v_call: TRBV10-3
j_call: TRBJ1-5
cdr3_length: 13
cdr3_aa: AIREGVEGNQPQH

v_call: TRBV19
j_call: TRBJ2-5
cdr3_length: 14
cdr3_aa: ASSSASGRNQETQY

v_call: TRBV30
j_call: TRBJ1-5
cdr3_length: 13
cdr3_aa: AWSPLGGTHQPQH

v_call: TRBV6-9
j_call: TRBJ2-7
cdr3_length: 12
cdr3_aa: ASSSLTGFYEQY

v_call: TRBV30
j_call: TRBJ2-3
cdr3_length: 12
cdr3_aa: AWSVSRGTDTQY

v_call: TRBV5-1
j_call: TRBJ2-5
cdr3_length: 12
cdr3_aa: ASSPLGVQETQY

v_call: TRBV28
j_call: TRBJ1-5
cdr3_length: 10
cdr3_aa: ASSLLNQPQH

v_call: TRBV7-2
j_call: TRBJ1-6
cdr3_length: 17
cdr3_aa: ASSLFGAGTGNFDSPLH

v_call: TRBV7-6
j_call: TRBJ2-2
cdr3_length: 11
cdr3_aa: ASSLGNTGELF

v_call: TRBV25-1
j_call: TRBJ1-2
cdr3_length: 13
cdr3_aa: ASSEFRDGGYGYT

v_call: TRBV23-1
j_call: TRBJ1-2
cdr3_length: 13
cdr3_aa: ASSQSRPRAHGYT

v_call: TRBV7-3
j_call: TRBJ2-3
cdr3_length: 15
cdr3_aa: ASSLNALAGATDTQY